The 28 T cell receptor beta chains below all came from one sample that was sequenced in a study of Graves' ophthalmopathy and Graves' hyperthyroidism. Scientists amplified the TCR beta CDR3 regions from RNA transcripts. Scientists carried out first-round RT-PCR using HTBI primers and then a second-round multiplex PCR. TCRdb processed the multiplex PCR reads anew with MiXCR; each CDR3 protein has one entry. Of hundreds of thousands of distinct CDR3 sequences in the sample, over 40% were seen once. Sample: peripheral blood. Receptors were obtained from an adult man with Graves' ophthalmopathy.

This clonotype has at least ten counts. The chain uses TRBV19 and TRBJ2-6, with TRBD2 matching over 9 bases. Germline CDR1 and CDR2: LNHDA and SQIVND (reference sequence). The CDR3 is made up of 16 amino acids. V lost 3 bases and J lost 2; bases outside the gene matches: 2. The chain's CDR3 is CASSMGLAAGANVLTF. DNA for the CDR3: TGTGCCAGTAGTATGGGACTAGCTGCTGGGGCCAACGTCCTGACTTTC.

The V call is TRBV7-2, the J call TRBJ2-7; 10 bases line up with TRBD1. This CDR3 spans 15 amino acids. The J segment lost 0 bases and the V segment lost 5 bases, leaving 4 bases of the junction unmatched. CDR1 and CDR2 from the germline V gene are SGHTA and FQGNSA. The CDR3 bases are TGTGCCAGCAGCCAACGGGACAGGGGCTCCTACGAGCAGTACTTC. Residues: CASSQRDRGSYEQYF.

There are many counts of this clonotype. The chain combines TRBV10-3 with TRBJ1-1; D is perhaps TRBD1 (5 bases). Per the germline V gene, CDR1 is ENHRY and CDR2 is SYGVKD. This CDR3 is built from 14 residues. The germline V and J ends were trimmed by 11 bases and 2 bases, with 18 bases remaining between them. Here the CDR3 DNA reads TGTGCCTCCACATCCAAGGACATTAACACTGAAGCTTTCTTT. It translates to CASTSKDINTEAFF.

This clonotype has a handful of counts. The gene calls are TRBV7-9 and TRBJ1-4; TRBD1 agrees at 7 bases. Germline-derived CDR1 and CDR2 are SEHNR and FQNEAQ (reference sequence). Trimming took 5 bases from V and 6 from J; bases not matched to a gene: 9. CDR3 length: 15 amino acids. CDR3 in amino acids: CASSQTTGLDEKLFF. CDR3 bases: TGTGCCAGCAGCCAAACGACAGGGCTTGATGAAAAACTGTTTTTT.

The chain uses TRBV15 and TRBJ1-5; no firm D call. V lost 3 bases and J 2 bases, leaving 20 bases between the germline ends. The CDR3 has 18 residues. CDR1 and CDR2 from the germline V gene are LNHNV and YYDKDF (reference sequence). In nucleotides, the CDR3 is TGTGCCACCAGCAGCCCGAGGGAAACAGAGGGCGGCAATCAGCCCCAGCATTTT. This translates into CATSSPRETEGGNQPQHF.

This clonotype occurred many times. This chain uses TRBV7-9 with TRBJ2-7; D remains ambiguous. Germline V gene data show CDR1 as SEHNR and CDR2 as FQNEAQ (reference sequence). V was pared by 4 bases and J by 5 bases, with 12 bases between. This CDR3 contains 13 residues. The CDR3, as DNA: TGTGCCAGCAGCTCTCCCTACGAAGACGAGCAGTACTTC. Protein product: CASSSPYEDEQYF.

There are a few counts of this clonotype. The rearrangement links TRBV29-1 to TRBJ1-2; possibly TRBD1 for D (5 bases). V gave up 3 bases and J gave up 4 bases, with 9 bases separating them. The CDR3 runs 12 residues. Per the germline V gene, CDR1 is SQVTM and CDR2 is ANQGSEA. The CDR3 loop is CSVEQGPYGYTF. CDR3 DNA: TGCAGCGTTGAGCAGGGCCCCTATGGCTACACCTTC.

The J gene is TRBJ2-5, the V gene TRBV7-3; the D gene is possibly TRBD1 (6 bases). V was clipped by 1 base and J by 5 bases, with 20 bases between them. This CDR3 has 17 residues. The germline V gene has CDR1 SGHTA and CDR2 FQGTGA. CDR3 coding DNA: TGTGCCAGCAGCTTAATTGGGGGCTTGATTGGTGGGGAGACCCAGTACTTC. Its protein is CASSLIGGLIGGETQYF.

This sequence joins TRBV3-1 and TRBJ1-4, with 8 bases fitting TRBD1. The CDR3 consists of 16 residues. The germline V gene encodes CDR1 LGHDT and CDR2 YNNKEL (reference sequence). Losses at the gene ends were 4 bases for V and 4 bases for J; bases not matched to a gene: 8. The CDR3 sequence is CASSPRDRRNNEKLFF. CDR3 bases: TGTGCCAGCAGCCCACGGGACAGGAGAAATAATGAAAAACTGTTTTTT.

As regards this clonotype: The missing conserved phenylalanine or tryptophan at the end of this CDR3 makes a read error likely. It is unclear where the CDR3 begins or ends on the DNA, so no DNA is shown, and the CDR3 is as TCRdb lists it. This rearrangement joins TRBV25-1 to TRBJ1-1. The CDR3 is 10 amino acids long, termini counted. Looked up from germline, CDR1 is MGHDK and CDR2 is SYGVNS. The CDR3 loop reads CASSDPDANY.

The chain carries TRBV6-2 or TRBV6-3 and TRBJ1-1; 8 bases are a match to TRBD1. V gave up 2 bases and J gave up 1 base; unmatched junction bases: 9. This CDR3 comprises 17 residues. The germline gives CDR1 MNHEY, CDR2 SVGEGT. CDR3 sequence: CASSYGIGGQGNTEAFF. The CDR3 coding sequence is TGTGCCAGCAGTTACGGGATAGGCGGACAGGGGAACACTGAAGCTTTCTTT.

In its sample, this clonotype was seen many times. This sequence joins TRBV4-1 and TRBJ1-2, with TRBD1 identical over 9 bases. The germline CDR1 and CDR2 sequences are MGHRA and YSYEKL. J was trimmed by 9 bases and V by 3 bases; bases with no gene match: 5. The CDR3 totals 13 residues. The CDR3 DNA sequence: TGCGCCAGCAGCCAGACAGGGGGACGCAGCTACACCTTC. Amino acid sequence: CASSQTGGRSYTF.

The chain combines TRBV10-3 with TRBJ2-5; either TRBD1 or TRBD2 may fit D (6 bases each). Between the trimmed V and J ends, which lost 10 bases and 1 base, there was a span of 19 bases. In germline, CDR1 is ENHRY, CDR2 SYGVKD. This CDR3 is built from 15 residues. CDR3 bases: TGTGCCAGCTCGGGGGCGGCCACCCCCCAAGAGACCCAGTACTTC. This encodes CASSGAATPQETQYF.

This clonotype occurred a few times. The chain is built from TRBV2 and TRBJ2-2; a possible D gene is TRBD1 (6 bases). V was shortened by 2 bases and J by 3 bases, with 10 bases between the two germline ends. Germline V gene sequence: CDR1 SNHLY, CDR2 FYNNEI. This CDR3 spans 15 amino acids. The CDR3 nucleotides are TGTGCCAGCAGTGAATCAGGGGCCCACACCGGGGAGCTGTTTTTT. This encodes CASSESGAHTGELFF.

This clonotype was found many times. This rearrangement joins TRBV12-3 or TRBV12-4 to TRBJ1-5, with D unresolved. V lost 5 bases to trimming and J lost 4 bases, with 9 bases between them. This CDR3 has 13 residues. CDR3 amino acids: CASSSNDNQPQHF. The CDR3, as DNA: TGTGCCAGCAGTAGCAACGATAATCAGCCCCAGCATTTT.

Concerning this clonotype itself: Being one base from a much bigger clone, this may be a read error. The rearrangement joins TRBV20-1 to TRBJ2-5; D ambiguous. V lost 0 bases and J 1 base, leaving 15 bases between the germline ends. In germline, CDR1 is DFQATT, CDR2 SNEGSKA (reference sequence). The CDR3 sequence is 16 residues long. The CDR3 nucleotides read TGCAGTGCTAGAGATAATCCTATAAGGGCCCAAGAGACCCAGTACTTC. It codes for CSARDNPIRAQETQYF.

Worth noting for this clonotype: The junction shows a germline mismatch at one end, possibly a read error. The rearrangement uses TRBV18 and TRBJ1-5, with TRBD1 as a possible D gene (5 bases). CDR3 length: 15 amino acids. The germline V gene encodes CDR1 KGHSH and CDR2 LQKENI. CDR3 sequence (DNA): TGTGCCAGCTCACCACCGGGGGATCAACGCTCCCCAAGATTTTTT. Protein sequence: CASSPPGDQRSPRFF.

About this clonotype: Given a much more abundant clone one base away, this may be a read error. This chain links TRBV9 with TRBJ2-5; 10 bases are shared with TRBD2. This CDR3 is 15 amino acids long. V lost 3 bases and J lost 5; bases outside the gene matches: 7. Germline CDR1 and CDR2: SGDLS and YYNGEE. The CDR3 spells CASSAGLAAQETQYF. CDR3 bases: TGTGCCAGCAGCGCTGGACTAGCGGCACAGGAGACCCAGTACTTC.

This clonotype was observed once. The DNA of the CDR3 is TGTGCCAGCTACCAACAGGGGCTTGGCACCGGGGAGCTGTTTTTT. Translation: CASYQQGLGTGELFF. The V gene is TRBV7-7, the J gene TRBJ2-2, with TRBD1 matching 7 bases. The germline V gene encodes CDR1 SSHAT and CDR2 FNYEAQ (reference sequence). This CDR3 comprises 15 residues. With 8 bases clipped from V and 4 bases from J, the junction kept 10 bases outside the gene matches. Based on the CDR3 plus reference TRBV7-7 and TRBJ2-2, the full variable domain is GAGVSQSPRYKVTKRGQDVTLRCDPISSHATLYWYQQALGQGPEFLTYFNYEAQPDKSGLPSDRFSAERPEGSISTLTIQRTEQRDSAMYRCASYQQGLGTGELFFGEGSRLTVL.

This chain links TRBV5-1 with TRBJ2-7; 8 nucleotides agree with TRBD2. Losses at the gene ends were 0 bases for V and 2 bases for J; bases not matched to a gene: 4. The germline CDR1 and CDR2 sequences are SGHRS and YFSETQ. CDR3 length equals 15 residues. The CDR3 sequence: CASSLVGTSPYEQYF. CDR3 DNA: TGCGCCAGCAGCTTGGTTGGGACTAGTCCCTACGAGCAGTACTTC. The full variable domain, completed using reference TRBV5-1 and TRBJ2-7, is KAGVTQTPRYLIKTRGQQVTLSCSPISGHRSVSWYQQTPGQGLQFLFEYFSETQRNKGNFPGRFSGRQFSNSRSEMNVSTLELGDSALYLCASSLVGTSPYEQYFGPGTRLTVT.

This clonotype was seen repeatedly, ten times or more. The V call is TRBV4-3, the J call TRBJ1-2; D not certain. CDR3 length: 14 residues. The V end lost 0 bases, the J end lost 3 bases, and 8 bases lay between the germline ends. The germline gives CDR1 LGHNA, CDR2 YSLEER. This chain's CDR3 is CASSQDTQYYGYTF. DNA of the CDR3: TGCGCCAGCAGCCAAGACACCCAGTACTATGGCTACACCTTC.

This clonotype was observed a few times. The CDR3, as DNA: TGTGCCATCAGTGAGTCGGATGGCAATCAGCCCCAGCATTTT. Translation gives CAISESDGNQPQHF. The J gene is TRBJ1-5, the V gene TRBV10-3; D unclear. Trimming left V 0 bases short and J 2 bases short, with 5 bases between. The CDR3 totals 14 residues. Germline V CDR1 and CDR2: ENHRY, SYGVKD.

Turning to this clonotype: This may stem from a read error, because a much larger clone lies one nucleotide away. The CDR3 does not end in the conserved phenylalanine or tryptophan, so this is likely a read error. The V call is TRBV20-1, the J call TRBJ1-2; a possible D gene is TRBD1 (6 bases). The ends were cut back, 4 bases at V and 8 bases at J, with 17 bases in the middle. This CDR3 is 13 amino acids long. Germline assignment: CDR1 DFQATT and CDR2 SNEGSKA (reference sequence). DNA of the CDR3: TGCAGTGCTACCGACAGGACGGTACAGGGCTACACCCTC. Protein sequence: CSATDRTVQGYTL.

The chain couples TRBV20-1 to TRBJ1-2; 12 bases fit TRBD1. The CDR3 totals 13 residues. The V and J ends lost 3 bases and 8 bases, in that order; junction bases with no gene match: 4. Germline V gene sequence: CDR1 DFQATT, CDR2 SNEGSKA (reference sequence). The CDR3 is CSARVGTGGGYTF. The CDR3 DNA reads TGCAGTGCTAGGGTCGGGACAGGGGGCGGCTACACCTTC.

V is TRBV11-2 and J is TRBJ2-7; no firm D call. CDR3 length equals 12 residues. Trimming removed 5 bases at V and 7 bases at J, with 12 bases between. Germline assignment: CDR1 SGHAT and CDR2 FQNNGV. The CDR3 DNA sequence: TGTGCCAGCAGCCTACGTGACATGGAGCAGTACTTC. Translation gives CASSLRDMEQYF.

This clonotype has a handful of counts. The chain carries TRBV7-2 and TRBJ2-7; tentative D call: TRBD2 (5 bases). Looked up from germline, CDR1 is SGHTA and CDR2 is FQGNSA. Trimming pared 5 bases from V and 11 bases from J, leaving 19 bases between. This CDR3 contains 13 residues. The CDR3 DNA sequence: TGTGCCAGCAGCCCCAGCGGAAGCCCCCAAAAGTACTTC. It yields the protein CASSPSGSPQKYF. The variable domain in full, completed from reference TRBV7-2 and TRBJ2-7, reads GAGVSQSPSNKVTEKGKDVELRCDPISGHTALYWYRQSLGQGLEFLIYFQGNSAPDKSGLPSDRFSAERTGGSVSTLTIQRTQQEDSAVYLCASSPSGSPQKYFGPGTRLTVT.

Turning to this clonotype: This could be a read error, since a much larger clone is one nucleotide away. This sequence joins TRBV7-2 and TRBJ2-5; the match to TRBD1 covers 9 bases. V gave up 3 bases and J gave up 5 bases; unmatched junction bases: 7. Germline values: CDR1 SGHTA, CDR2 FQGNSA. The CDR3 spans 15 residues. The CDR3 region is CASSLWTGARETQYF. The CDR3 nucleotides read TGTGCCAGCAGCTTGTGGACAGGGGCCCGGGAGACCCAGTACTTC.

The J gene is TRBJ2-5, the V gene TRBV7-3, with 11 bases aligning to TRBD1. The germline V gene encodes CDR1 SGHTA and CDR2 FQGTGA. J was trimmed by 5 bases and V by 5 bases; bases with no gene match: 16. CDR3 length: 18 amino acids. In nucleotides, the CDR3 is TGTGCCAGCAGCCACCCGGACAGGGGGCGTCCGACCTGGGAGACCCAGTACTTC. It specifies CASSHPDRGRPTWETQYF.